The 2 T cell receptor beta chains presented below share a single source sample, sequenced in a study of CD8 T cells in ankylosing spondylitis. Via MiXCR, TCRdb re-called the 5' RACE reads, giving one row per CDR3 protein. The top ten hold approximately 0.5% of the sample, which has around 770,000 distinct CDR3 sequences, around 11% seen once. Findings and limits, study-wide: Blood from ankylosing spondylitis patients appeared to carry a characteristic roughly eight-variant TCR beta motif.

Their recognized antigens are unknown. The sample taken for sequencing was blood, either unsorted or a sorted T cell fraction (not recorded which). These receptors originate from a male donor with ankylosing spondylitis.

This clonotype was seen a few times. CDR3 sequence reads: CASNLRTGRESTNEKLFF. CDR3 DNA sequence: TGTGCCAGCAACTTACGGACAGGGCGCGAGTCAACTAATGAAAAACTGTTTTTT. The chain employs TRBV6-2 or TRBV6-3 and TRBJ1-4, with 8 bases that match TRBD1. The CDR3 consists of 18 residues. The J segment lost 0 bases and the V segment lost 7 bases, leaving 13 bases of the junction unmatched. Germline V CDR1 and CDR2: MNHEY, SVGEGT.

The chain carries TRBV7-2 and TRBJ2-2, with TRBD2 matching 10 bases. CDR1 and CDR2 from the germline V gene are SGHTA and FQGNSA. The CDR3 covers 16 residues. The ends lost 7 bases at V and 5 bases at J; junction bases unmatched: 10. The CDR3 is CASTLGPSGRTGELFF. The CDR3 bases are TGTGCCAGCACCCTAGGGCCTAGCGGGAGAACCGGGGAGCTGTTTTTT.